This record concerns one T cell receptor (beta chain) sequence. Its antigen target is currently unknown. The record has no base qualities; no much larger clone is one base away. The record originates from a study of cytomegalovirus exposure and HLA in healthy donors (TCRdb year 2017). The study in broad terms: An earlier analysis of roughly 570 of the donors reported 276 Gb of sequence data and 95 million to 140 million unique TCR beta sequences obtained from about 179 million T cells. Because of strong linkage in the cohort, roughly five DR-DQ haplotypes were treated as single units for association and clustering. An earlier analysis of several hundred of the donors applied high-throughput TCR beta sequencing to assess whether each TCR beta V gene segment acted as functional or pseudogenic. Rather than drawing on any new phenotypic data, the later analysis identified candidate immune exposures from TCR beta sequences and the way those sequences occurred across donors. A later analysis re-examined previously published TCR beta repertoires from 610 or so donors and added high-resolution HLA genotyping to investigate patterns of TCR occurrence. High-throughput TCR immunosequencing, statistical association of individual TCRs with disease status, and machine learning were combined to predict cytomegalovirus infection status. Of the 300 to 450 genotyped donors, 65% to 90% were placed in the genetic ancestry cluster associated with self-reported Caucasian donors. Using immunosequencing, the study profiled T cell repertoires from around 670 subjects and related those repertoires to cytomegalovirus serostatus. A later genetic analysis used genome-wide SNP genotypes for about three fifths of the roughly 700 donors, treating that subset as a discovery cohort. Donor age, sex, ethnicity and CMV serostatus were compiled together with the repertoire data. The aim of the study was to test whether cataloging public T cell receptors could identify signatures of past pathogen exposure. HLA typing included class I and class II loci at four-digit resolution. An early release that covered about 640 HLA-typed donors contained about 300 gigabases of sequencing data and tens of millions of unique TCR sequences. Across around 400 genotyped donors of the cohort, an average of about 250,000 unique TCR beta nucleotide sequences per donor were sequenced, and roughly 17% of those sequences were non-productive. Typing coverage differed by locus: A, B, C, DRB1 and DQB1 were typed in roughly 629-630 donors, DQA1 in roughly 500, DPA1 in around 610, and DPB1 in around 440. Every discovery cohort repertoire had been produced on one sequencing platform. Besides the first cohort of under 700 subjects, a separate validation cohort made up of over 100 different subjects was used. What the authors observed across the whole study: A later analysis associated 15,000 to 20,000 TCR beta sequences with specific HLA alleles at a false discovery rate of 0.05. A cluster of highly shared sequence variants was judged likely to be a technical artifact of the sequencing pipeline. Across donors, most TCR sequences were observed very rarely, whereas some public TCRs were present in many individuals. A further reported finding was that TCR beta sequences accurately predicted the HLA-A and HLA-B alleles for most subjects in the first cohort. Roughly uniform sequencing depth across donors was assumed in presence/absence analyses, although this assumption may not hold. Most CMV-associated TCR beta chains appeared to be HLA-restricted in a later analysis, and the HLA associations seemed to be driven largely by CMV exposure. Because the 87-base-pair reads could not distinguish some IMGT-functional V segments, including TRBV6-2 and TRBV6-3, those segments were excluded. In this cohort, only TCR beta chains were sequenced, and detectable features were limited by the absence of alpha or paired-chain data. The authors suggested that the approach could potentially be generalized to other disease states and immunological phenotypes. Correlated functional status among segregating V segments might reflect linkage disequilibrium, but an unknown experimental factor could not be ruled out. According to a later genetic analysis, donors in an Asian-associated ancestry cluster had fewer N-insertions in productive TCRs than the approximately 630-donor mean. Several of the top co-occurrence clusters appeared to be linked to parvovirus B19, influenza, CMV and Epstein-Barr virus, according to a later analysis. In an earlier analysis of about 540 of the donors, most TCR beta V segments were observed in productive rearrangements about 90% or about 30% of the time, broadly matching IMGT annotations. According to a later analysis, TCR association rates differed among HLA loci, with DRB1 alleles showing the most associated TCRs and HLA-C alleles showing the fewest. The classifier was reported to diagnose cytomegalovirus status with high specificity and sensitivity in both the original cohort and the validation cohort. Because counts were too low, seventeen rarely observed V segments, including chromosome 9 orphons, were excluded from the earlier analysis of fewer than 650 of the donors. When HLA alleles, especially DR and DQ, strongly co-occurred, attributing TCR associations to individual alleles was difficult. In vitro tests confirmed that a few of the cytomegalovirus-associated TCR beta chains recognize cytomegalovirus antigens. The study listed approximately 150 TCR beta chains as associated with cytomegalovirus. Because some donors lacked HLA typing at each locus, the association tests relied only on the typed subset. In a later analysis, HLA-associated TCR beta chains showed more clonal expansion and lower generation probabilities than non-associated chains that were equally common. CMV serostatus was the only immune exposure information available for the cohort. In a later genetic analysis, a missense DCLRE1C variant was associated with V-gene and J-gene trimming of TCR beta chains, and the association was replicated in an independent cohort.

The receptor library was made with the immunoSEQ multiplex PCR assay. For the multiplex PCR, a mixture combining 60 forward primers for TCR Vbeta segments and 13 reverse primers for TCR Jbeta segments was used. The CDR3 region of rearranged TCR beta genes was amplified from genomic DNA with a multiplex PCR assay. The Illumina HiSeq System was used to sequence the amplified TCR beta libraries as 87-base-pair reads. For the original study's pipeline: A later analysis tallied tens of millions of unique TCR beta chains across the 600 to 700 repertoires, and about 10 million of those chains were shared by two or more donors. A nearest-neighbor algorithm error-corrected the raw reads and collapsed the reads into unique sequences, merging closely related sequences to remove PCR and sequencing errors. To assign V, D and J gene segments, CDR3 sequences were aligned to IMGT reference sequences. For a sequence to be retained, at least a six-nucleotide match to both a V gene segment and a J gene segment was required. A rearrangement was called productive if the CDR3 had no stop codons and remained in frame with V and J, and every other rearrangement was called non-productive. CDR3 was defined by IMGT convention, running from the second conserved V-encoded cysteine to the conserved J-encoded phenylalanine. The earlier analysis of fewer than 700 of the donors excluded sequences that lacked an unambiguous match to a single V gene segment. In an earlier analysis of approximately 590 of the donors, a V segment was called functional when productive rearrangements were above 56.7%, and segregating when the standard deviation between donors exceeded 5%. A statistical classification framework was built to diagnose cytomegalovirus status from the catalog of TCR beta chain sequences. A later analysis assigned V and J genes by comparing TCR nucleotide sequences with IMGT/GENE-DB human TR gene sequences. Using the TCRdist pipeline, a later analysis assigned CDR3 sequences along with most-parsimonious VDJ recombination scenarios. A later analysis defined each TCR beta chain by its CDR3 amino acid sequence plus V-gene family, and excluded reads lacking a unique V-gene family. In a later analysis, 450 to 600 highly shared, low-generation-probability nucleotide sequences were removed to address suspected cross-contamination and a sequencing artifact. In a later analysis, a clonal expansion index was calculated for each public chain from normalized within-repertoire ranks of inferred template counts. Generation probabilities in a later analysis came from a VDJ recombination model fitted to out-of-frame rearrangements, and those results were checked against IGoR. In a later analysis, hypergeometric tests were used to score TCR-TCR, TCR-HLA and TCR-CMV co-occurrence, with a repertoire-size bias correction applied to TCR pairs. False discovery rates were estimated in a later analysis by permuting HLA or CMV assignments 20 times. In a later analysis, co-occurring TCRs were grouped using DBSCAN, with TCRdist sequence similarity added in when clustering inside HLA-allele-positive subsets. Co-occurrence clustering excluded repertoires with fewer than 30,000 or more than 120,000 public chains, plus five with anomalous nucleotide sharing. This immuneACCESS table, as held by TCRdb, lists in-frame sequences with V and J called but not all clones. Of the missing ones, under half trace to an unresolved V gene in checked studies; the others have no known cause. V, J and clone size are those of that table, while D and trimming were read from the DNA. In this sample the table shows 85,000 to 130,000 clones, 70% to 85% of which occur a single time. The ten top clones hold 3.5% to 4% of the sample.

Looking up the germline V gene yields CDR1 SNHLY and CDR2 FYNNEI. V is clipped by 6 bases and J by 0 bases, and the sequence between their germline boundaries is 6 bases long. Taken from cysteine to phenylalanine, the CDR3 has 13 residues. The retained sequence is limited to the CDR3, 39 bases, with the frame set at the first base. The cohort was made up of 650 to 700 healthy bone marrow donors. All cohort members were sampled while nominally healthy, although unrecorded immune exposures were likely present. The donor was CMV seronegative and belonged to the group of around 350 seronegative cohort members. Every donor gave a peripheral blood sample, and the peripheral blood mononuclear cells from that sample were used for TCR beta sequencing. The Qiagen DNeasy Blood Extraction Kit was used to extract genomic DNA from the blood cell samples.

Source material: PBMCs. The sequence links TRBV2 to TRBJ1-5; no D gene can be assigned with confidence. The clonotype comes from a man aged 60-69 years in good health and CMV-seronegative. The sequence in DNA is TGTGCCAGCAGCCCAAATAGCAATCAGCCCCAGCATTTT. The encoded protein is CASSPNSNQPQHF. With the rest looked up from the reference TRBV2 and TRBJ1-5 genes rather than sequenced, the full variable domain is EPEVTQTPSHQVTQMGQEVILRCVPISNHLYFYWYRQILGQKVEFLVSFYNNEISEKSEIFDDQFSVERPDGSNFTLKIRSTKLEDSAMYFCASSPNSNQPQHFGDGTRLSIL.